This T cell receptor (beta chain) was obtained from a study of blood T cell repertoires in COVID-19. Study-level information: PBMCs, B-cell-depleted T cells, or T cells were the source of the cDNA or gDNA that made up the material.

Under the authors' procedure: Amplifying reference gene primers gave estimates of nucleated cell counts. Using immunoSEQ multiplex PCR, the repertoire was profiled, and TCRdb retains in-frame clones only, with some absent. Clonal size and the V and J genes are those of that table, whereas D and trimming came from the DNA. The sample holds about 170,000 clones; approximately 91% are singletons and the top ten take roughly 5%. Enrolled during active infection, Seattle patients were then followed longitudinally. Per the germline V gene, CDR1 is DFQATT and CDR2 is SNEGSKA (reference sequence). Trimming took 3 bases from V and 7 from J; bases not matched to a gene: 7. This CDR3 comprises 13 residues.

The chain recombines TRBV20-1 with TRBJ2-7; the match to TRBD2 covers 9 bases. The specimen was peripheral blood. The clonotype was recovered from a man between 18 and 29 years old with COVID-19, enrolled during active disease. The chain's CDR3 is CSASRLAVGEQYF. CDR3 sequence (DNA): TGCAGTGCTAGTAGACTAGCGGTAGGTGAGCAGTACTTC.